This T cell receptor beta chain was sequenced in a study of patients and donors after allogeneic stem cell transplantation. TCRdb passed the RT-PCR reads through MiXCR, listing each CDR3 protein once. The table has 150,000 to 250,000 distinct CDR3 sequences, approximately 41% seen once; the top ten hold approximately 30%. Germline CDR1 reads MNHNY; CDR2 reads SVGAGI (reference sequence). The CDR3 has 12 residues. Trimming left V 2 bases short and J 13 bases short, with 14 bases between. This clonotype was seen a few times. This TCR derives from a human donor who was either an allogeneic HSCT recipient or a stem cell or donor lymphocyte infusion donor (not recorded which). It is not recorded whose cells these are; they may come from a transplant donor. The rearrangement uses TRBV6-6 and TRBJ1-1, with D unclear. What was sequenced was blood, either unsorted or a sorted T cell fraction (not recorded which). For the CDR3, the DNA is TGTGCCAGCAGTTACCAAGGGTCTAACGGTTTCTTT. Encoded protein: CASSYQGSNGFF.